The present entry profiles one T cell receptor beta chain with its context. In the original workflow: Quantification of nucleated cells was approximated via reference gene primer amplification. The table came from immunoSEQ multiplex PCR; TCRdb's copy has only in-frame clones and leaves some out. The V and J calls and the clone size are those of that table, but D and trimming were determined from the DNA. Counted here are approximately 90,000 clones, over 75% occurring once; the ten biggest clones make up around a quarter. Germline V CDR1 and CDR2: MNHEY, SMNVEV (reference sequence). The V end lost 5 bases, the J end lost 4 bases, and 12 bases lay between the germline ends. This CDR3 has 14 residues. These data originate in a study of blood T cell repertoires in COVID-19. As for the study in general: From the United States, Italy and Spain came samples of acute and convalescent COVID-19. PBMCs, B-cell-depleted T cells, or T cells provided the cDNA or gDNA that made up the material.

The clonotype was recovered from a man at least 80 years old with active or convalescent COVID-19. The chain is built from TRBV27 and TRBJ1-5; D possibly corresponds to TRBD1 (5 bases). Sequencing was performed on peripheral blood. In DNA, the CDR3 is TGTGCCAGCAGTACCACCTCAGGGAATCAGCCCCAGCATTTT. The encoded protein is CASSTTSGNQPQHF.